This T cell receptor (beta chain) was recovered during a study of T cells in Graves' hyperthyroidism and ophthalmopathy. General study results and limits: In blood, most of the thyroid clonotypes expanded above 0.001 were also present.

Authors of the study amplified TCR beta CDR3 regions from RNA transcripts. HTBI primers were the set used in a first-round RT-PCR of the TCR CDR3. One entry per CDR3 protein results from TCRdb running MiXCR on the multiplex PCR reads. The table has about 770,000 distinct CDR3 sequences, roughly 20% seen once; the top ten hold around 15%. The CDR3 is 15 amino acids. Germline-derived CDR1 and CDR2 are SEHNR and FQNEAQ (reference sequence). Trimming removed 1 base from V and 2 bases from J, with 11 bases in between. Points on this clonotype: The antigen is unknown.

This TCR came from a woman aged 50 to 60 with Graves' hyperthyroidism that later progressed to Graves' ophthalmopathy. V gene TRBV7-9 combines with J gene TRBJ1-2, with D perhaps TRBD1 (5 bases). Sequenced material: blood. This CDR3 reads CASSLVGRTNYGYTF. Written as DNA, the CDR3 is TGTGCCAGCAGCTTAGTGGGACGGACCAACTATGGCTACACCTTC. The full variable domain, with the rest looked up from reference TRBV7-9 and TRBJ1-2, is DTGVSQNPRHKITKRGQNVTFRCDPISEHNRLYWYRQTLGQGPEFLTYFQNEAQLEKSRLLSDRFSAERPKGSFSTLEIQRTEQGDSAMYLCASSLVGRTNYGYTFGSGTRLTVV.